This TCR beta chain came from a study of cytomegalovirus exposure and HLA in healthy donors. The ends lost 4 bases at V and 0 bases at J; junction bases unmatched: 10. This CDR3 has 19 amino acids. Germline CDR1 reads SGHKS; CDR2 reads YYEKEE (reference sequence). Though nominally healthy at sampling, donors likely had unrecorded immune exposures. The PCR had 60 Vbeta and 13 Jbeta primers. Using immunoSEQ multiplex PCR, the repertoire was profiled, and TCRdb retains in-frame clones only, with some absent. The sample consists of tens of thousands of clones, roughly 70% of them appearing once. Findings and caveats of the study: A link between a missense DCLRE1C variant and TCR beta V- and J-gene trimming emerged from a later analysis. Rare TCR sequences dominated, though some public TCRs recurred in many donors. Several of the most significant clusters appeared linked to common viral pathogens, based on a later analysis.

In the case of this clone: The antigen remains unidentified.

The sequence was collected from a man in his 70s in good health and CMV-seronegative. The chain joins TRBV5-5 to TRBJ2-1, with 13 nucleotides matching TRBD2. Sequenced sample: PBMCs. Here the CDR3 DNA reads TGTGCCAGCAGCCGCTCTGGGACTAGCGGGGTCCTCTCCTACAATGAGCAGTTCTTC. Translating gives CASSRSGTSGVLSYNEQFF.